A single T cell receptor (beta chain) is shown here with its context. No antigen is known for it. There are no base qualities to consult, and no much larger clone falls within one base. All patients' tumors stained robustly positive for Merkel cell polyomavirus Large T antigen by immunohistochemistry. The study included roughly twelve Merkel cell carcinoma patients who had robust KLL-tetramer+ populations, above 0.04% of CD8+ T cells, in blood and/or cultured TIL. All patients were identified as Caucasian, and a median age of roughly 65 years (range roughly 45 to 77 years) was recorded. Lymph node tumors were analyzed for patients with unknown primaries presenting with nodal disease, or where primary tissue was insufficient. The cysteine opens and the phenylalanine closes a CDR3 of 15 amino acids. The retained sequence is limited to the CDR3, 45 bases, with the frame set at the first base. In the germline V gene, CDR1 corresponds to MDHEN and CDR2 to SYDVKM. V is pared back by 2 bases and J by 3 bases, with 11 bases lying between the germline termini.

Preparation of the library involved the immunoSEQ multiplex PCR assay. Genomic DNA extraction, TRB sequencing and normalization were carried out by Adaptive Biotechnologies (Seattle, WA). Concerning the study's data processing: Clonality was computed as one minus Shannon entropy of productive TRB sequences normalized by log2 of unique productive sequences. KLL-specific clonotypes in tumors were identified by matching TCRbeta CDR3 amino acid sequences with those from each patient's tetramer-sorted sample. TCRdb re-hosts the immuneACCESS table, in-frame sequences only. Its copies lack some clones; in the studies checked, an unresolved V gene accounts for under half of them, and the cause for the rest is not known. V, J and clone size are those of that table, while D and trimming were read from the DNA. In all, the sample holds more than 20,000 clones, and roughly 85% of those were seen once. The biggest ten clones account for around 2.5% of the sample.

This entry comes from a study of tumor-infiltrating T cells and Merkel cell polyomavirus (dated by TCRdb to the late 2010s). As for the study more broadly: In Merkel cell carcinoma patients, the study examined CD8+ T cells specific for the Merkel cell polyomavirus KLL epitope. In the whole study, one tumor sample was a frozen nodal tumor digest, and another tumor sample was a flash-frozen core biopsy of a metastasis. In under 15 samples, TRB sequencing was done on KLL-tetramer-sorted cells from blood or tumor-infiltrating lymphocytes, along with around eleven matched whole-tumor samples. The therapies patients received were varied and non-standardized, including chemotherapy, radiation and immunotherapies. Disease stage at presentation varied among the patients, and patient follow-up lasted a median of roughly 2.9 years, ranging from roughly 1.1 to 6.0 years. Most whole-tumor samples were approximately 25-micron curls cut from formalin-fixed, paraffin-embedded tissue blocks.

What the study reported, not specific to this receptor: Significantly improved MCC-specific survival was associated with a higher intratumoral fraction of KLL-specific T cells (roughly 1.8-18% versus roughly 0-0.15%). The study examined just one viral epitope, so T cells targeting other Merkel cell polyomavirus epitopes were not captured. One limitation of the study is the small sample size (n ≈ 12 patients). A significant MCC-specific survival advantage (P = 0.0051) was associated with tumors having more unique KLL-specific clonotypes (roughly 5-108 vs 0-3). KLL-specific TRB repertoires proved diverse and largely private: among several hundred unique sequences, only one clonotype was public, and a couple of patients shared that clonotype.

The sequenced sample consisted of lymph node tissue. This TCR derives from a man aged 50-59 years with Merkel cell carcinoma. Rearrangement joined TRBV28 to TRBJ2-1; the D gene lacks a confident call. DNA sequence: TGTGCCAGCAGTTTAGTCTCCTCCTTCTACAATGAGCAGTTCTTC. Protein translation: CASSLVSSFYNEQFF.